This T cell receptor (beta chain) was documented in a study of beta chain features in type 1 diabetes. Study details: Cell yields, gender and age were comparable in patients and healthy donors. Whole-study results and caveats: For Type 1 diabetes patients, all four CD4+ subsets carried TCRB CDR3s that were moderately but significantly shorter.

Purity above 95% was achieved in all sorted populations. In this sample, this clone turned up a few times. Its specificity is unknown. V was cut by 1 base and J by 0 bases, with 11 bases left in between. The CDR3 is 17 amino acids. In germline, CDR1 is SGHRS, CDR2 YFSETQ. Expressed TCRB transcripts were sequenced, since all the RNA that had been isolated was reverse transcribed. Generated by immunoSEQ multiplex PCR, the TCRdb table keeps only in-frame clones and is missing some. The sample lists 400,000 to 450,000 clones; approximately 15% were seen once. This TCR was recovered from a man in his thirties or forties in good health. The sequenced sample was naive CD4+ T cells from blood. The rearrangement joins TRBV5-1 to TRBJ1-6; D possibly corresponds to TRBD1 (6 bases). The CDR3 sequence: CASSLRQGTSYNSPLHF. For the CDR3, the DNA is TGCGCCAGCAGCTTGCGGCAGGGGACCTCCTATAATTCACCCCTCCACTTT.